Detailed here is one T cell receptor beta chain. Its specific antigen is unknown. Within one base of it there is no much larger clone, and no base qualities were kept. This sample is part of a study of PD-1 blockade in classical Hodgkin lymphoma (dated by TCRdb to about 2020). For context, the study as a whole: Nivolumab dosing was 3 mg/kg intravenously every 2 weeks, continuing until either disease progression or unacceptable toxicity. The study used TCR beta sequencing and CyTOF to define a peripheral blood immune signature of response to PD-1 blockade in classical Hodgkin lymphoma. General conclusions and limits of the study: Lower diversity was observed in patients in whom nivolumab was started less than 1 year after ASCT, and these patients were excluded from later analyses so that confounding by immune reconstitution would be avoided. The study was limited to a single clinical trial cohort, and causes of repertoire differences, possibly disease activity or prior therapy, remained undefined. Baseline TCR diversity was reported to be lower in newly diagnosed patients than in healthy donors and to be lower still in relapsed/refractory patients. By C4D1, a significant rise was seen in CD4+ TCR diversity but not in CD8+ TCR diversity (p=0.0027 vs p=0.16), and the rise was most apparent among complete responders (p=0.02). Among trial patients, those achieving complete response had baseline diversity similar to that of newly diagnosed patients, while diversity was significantly lower in partial responders and progressors.

Sample time point, as interpreted from the label and publication: cycle 4 day 1 (C4D1), after about 6 weeks of nivolumab. Every trial patient had relapsed following autologous stem cell transplantation, and prior brentuximab vedotin exposure was what differed among cohorts A, B and C. The trial cohort included fewer than 65 patients with relapsed/refractory classical Hodgkin lymphoma, and each patient had a best overall response of complete response, partial response or progressive disease. Trial patients were treated with single-agent nivolumab in the multi-cohort phase II CheckMate 205 trial. An independent review committee assessed best overall response by applying the 2007 International Working Group response criteria. Trial PBMCs were collected just before the start of nivolumab (C1D1) and during therapy at cycle 2 day 1 and cycle 4 day 1. After peripheral blood was drawn into 8 mL Vacutainer Cell Preparation Tubes, PBMCs were isolated by centrifugation and then cryopreserved.

The CDR3 runs 13 amino acids, cysteine and phenylalanine included. Only the CDR3 DNA is retained, 39 bases long and in frame from the first base. The germline V gene supplies CDR1 SGHAT and CDR2 FQNNGV. V was cut back by 6 bases and J by 5 bases, leaving a gap of 12 bases between them. Genomic DNA was isolated using the Qiagen DNeasy kit from unsorted PBMCs as well as from negatively selected CD4+ and CD8+ fractions. Using primers that anneal to V and J segments, immunoSEQ multiplex PCR amplified the TCR beta CDR3 regions. A synthetic immune receptor repertoire was used to minimize amplification bias, and remaining bias was computationally removed after sequencing. Per the original workflow: Custom Python scripts were used to quantify repertoire diversity as the Shannon entropy index. The unsorted, CD4+ and CD8+ repertoires were each analyzed separately, with the exception of combined analyses, where CD4+ and CD8+ sequences were merged in silico. Clonal expansion was defined as a frequency increase of at least 2-fold after treatment compared with C1D1, and clones undetected at baseline were assigned a pseudocount of 0.5. Singleton clones were defined as clones with 0 or 1 copy at C1D1, and non-singleton clones were defined as clones with 2 or more copies. By matching protein sequences in sorted samples from the same patient, clones expanded in unsorted samples were annotated as CD4+, CD8+ or unknown. Wilcoxon tests were applied to paired samples to test diversity changes from C1D1 to C4D1. TCRdb carries this immuneACCESS record with in-frame sequences only. Its versions omit some clonotypes, under half of them owing to an unresolved V gene in the studies checked, with the rest unexplained. V, J and clone size were drawn from that table, and D and trimming were deduced from the DNA. A total of roughly 94,000 clones appear in this sample, 90% to 95% of them only once. The ten largest make up 2% of the sample.

The sequence is built from TRBV11-2 and TRBJ2-3; D gene: possibly TRBD1, on 6 matching bases. This sequence was found in a human donor with classical Hodgkin lymphoma. Sequenced here: peripheral blood mononuclear cells (PBMCs), sampled before the fourth cycle of nivolumab. Here the CDR3 is given as CASRSTGKDTQYF. The DNA sequence is as follows: TGTGCCAGCAGATCCACAGGGAAAGATACGCAGTATTTT. The reference TRBV11-2 and TRBJ2-3 proteins fill in what lies around the CDR3, so the full variable domain reads EAGVAQSPRYKIIEKRQSVAFWCNPISGHATLYWYQQILGQGPKLLIQFQNNGVVDDSQLPKDRFSAERLKGVDSTLKIQPAKLEDSAVYLCASRSTGKDTQYFGPGTRLTVL.